This T cell receptor beta chain was sequenced in a study of blood T cell repertoires in COVID-19. Study as a whole: COVID-19 samples, acute and convalescent, were from the United States, Italy and Spain. PBMCs, B-cell-depleted T cells, or T cells were the source of the cDNA or gDNA that made up the material.

Germline V gives CDR1 SGHVS, CDR2 FQNEAQ. Germline trimming cut 5 bases from V and 2 bases from J; bases unmatched to any gene: 6. The CDR3 loop spans 15 amino acids. In the authors' methods: Amplified reference gene primers provided the basis for estimating nucleated cell counts. Clones were read by immunoSEQ multiplex PCR, and TCRdb kept only the in-frame ones, dropping some. That table gives V, J and clone size, and the DNA gave D and trimming. This repertoire shows approximately 300,000 clones, roughly 87% found once; its top ten account for 1%. This clone was detected a few times. The sample comprised peripheral blood. The sequence came from a man in his fifties or sixties with active or convalescent COVID-19. The chain recombines TRBV7-8 with TRBJ2-7, with 10 positions matching TRBD2. The chain's CDR3 is CASSAGTSDTYEQYF. As DNA, the CDR3 is TGTGCCAGCAGCGCAGGGACTAGCGATACCTACGAGCAGTACTTC.